This T cell receptor beta chain was identified during a study of T cell responses to AZD1222 COVID-19 vaccine. Clones were sequenced by immunoSEQ multiplex PCR, and TCRdb holds only the in-frame ones, with some missing. This table holds some 160,000 clones, about 91% found once. In its sample, this clone was seen once. The sequencing used peripheral blood, collected on day 0 of AZD1222 vaccination. The sequence derives from an adult in good health.

CDR3 DNA sequence: TGTGCCAGCAGTGTGGTGGGGCCCTATGGCTACACCTTC. This codes for CASSVVGPYGYTF. The V gene is TRBV28, the J gene TRBJ1-2; TRBD1 might be the D (5 bases). There are 13 residues in the CDR3. CDR1 and CDR2 (germline): MDHEN, SYDVKM. V lost 5 bases and J 4 bases, leaving 11 bases between the germline ends.